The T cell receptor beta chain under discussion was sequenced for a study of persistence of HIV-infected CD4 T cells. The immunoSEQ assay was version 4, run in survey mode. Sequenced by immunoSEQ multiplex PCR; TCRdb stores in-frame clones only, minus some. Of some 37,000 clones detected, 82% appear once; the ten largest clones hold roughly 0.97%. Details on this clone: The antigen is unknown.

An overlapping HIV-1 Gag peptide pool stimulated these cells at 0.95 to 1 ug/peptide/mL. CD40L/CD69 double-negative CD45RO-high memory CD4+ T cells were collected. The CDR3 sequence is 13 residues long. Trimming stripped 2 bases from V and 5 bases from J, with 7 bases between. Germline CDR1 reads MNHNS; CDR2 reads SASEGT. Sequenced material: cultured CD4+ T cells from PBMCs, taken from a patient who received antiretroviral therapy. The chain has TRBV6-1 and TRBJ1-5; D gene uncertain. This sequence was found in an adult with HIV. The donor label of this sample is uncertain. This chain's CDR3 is CASSEFVDQPQHF. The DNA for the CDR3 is TGTGCCAGCAGTGAATTTGTGGATCAGCCCCAGCATTTT.